Presented here are 4 T cell receptor beta chains from one specimen sequenced in a study of T cell responses to AZD1222 COVID-19 vaccine. Produced via immunoSEQ multiplex PCR; TCRdb's table is partial and in-frame only. Of about 120,000 clones detected, around 88% appear once; the ten largest clones hold over 4.5%. This sample comprised peripheral blood, obtained on day 0 of AZD1222 vaccination. These receptors came from an adult in good health.

CDR3 amino acids: CASSPRGNEKLFF. The CDR3 coding sequence is TGTGCCAGCTCACCACGGGGTAATGAAAAACTGTTTTTT. This rearrangement joins TRBV18 to TRBJ1-4; D gene uncertain. V was cut by 1 base and J by 4 bases, with 4 bases left in between. Germline loops: CDR1 KGHSH, CDR2 LQKENI. There are 13 residues in the CDR3.

The genes are TRBV10-3 and TRBJ2-3; tentative D call: TRBD2 (6 bases). In germline, CDR1 is ENHRY, CDR2 SYGVKD. This CDR3 region has 14 residues. V was clipped by 9 bases and J by 0 bases, with 13 bases between them. Written as DNA, the CDR3 is TGTGCCATTTCTTCGGGGACTAGCACAGATACGCAGTATTTT. It encodes CAISSGTSTDTQYF.

This clone appeared a few times. The chain couples TRBV12-3 or TRBV12-4 to TRBJ2-7; unclear D gene. This CDR3 has 12 residues. V shed 2 bases and J shed 4 bases, with 6 bases lying between them. DNA of the CDR3: TGTGCCAGCAGTTTATCAGGTTACGAGCAGTACTTC. It is translated as CASSLSGYEQYF.

This chain links TRBV6-5 with TRBJ1-2; D unclear. The CDR3 runs 11 residues. Germline assignment: CDR1 MNHEY and CDR2 SVGAGI. With 10 bases removed from V and 7 bases from J, the gap between germline ends came to 13 bases. This CDR3 is CATTGESGYTF. For the CDR3, the DNA is TGTGCCACCACCGGAGAGTCTGGCTACACCTTC.